These 29 T cell receptor beta chains share one sample of origin, sequenced in a study of OX40 agonist ivuxolimab in advanced cancers. Profiled with immunoSEQ multiplex PCR; TCRdb holds only in-frame clones, not every one. The sample has 30,000 to 40,000 clones; about nine tenths are singletons. The input for sequencing was CD4+ or CD8+ T cells sorted from blood, taken in a trial of the OX40 agonist ivuxolimab. Source of these receptors: an adult with an advanced solid tumor such as melanoma, head and neck, liver or kidney cancer.

The chain employs TRBV7-2 and TRBJ2-5; 7 bases line up with TRBD2. The CDR3 loop spans 15 amino acids. V lost 0 bases to trimming and J lost 4 bases; unmatched junction nucleotides: 5. The germline CDR1 and CDR2 sequences are SGHTA and FQGNSA. This CDR3 reads CASSLALSSGETQYF. CDR3 in DNA: TGTGCCAGCAGCTTAGCGCTTTCTAGCGGAGAGACCCAGTACTTC.

The CDR3 DNA sequence: TGCGCCAGCAGCGATGGAAGACAGGAGGGGACTGAAGCTTTCTTT. It specifies CASSDGRQEGTEAFF. The genes are TRBV5-1 and TRBJ1-1; maybe TRBD1 (6 bases). Trimming removed 4 bases at V and 5 bases at J, with 18 bases between. The CDR3 is 15 amino acids. Germline assignment: CDR1 SGHRS and CDR2 YFSETQ. Complete variable domain (other parts from reference TRBV5-1 and TRBJ1-1): KAGVTQTPRYLIKTRGQQVTLSCSPISGHRSVSWYQQTPGQGLQFLFEYFSETQRNKGNFPGRFSGRQFSNSRSEMNVSTLELGDSALYLCASSDGRQEGTEAFFGQGTRLTVV.

The chain uses TRBV28 and TRBJ2-5; D gene uncertain. Per the germline V gene, CDR1 is MDHEN and CDR2 is SYDVKM. Between the trimmed V and J ends, which lost 6 bases and 2 bases, there was a span of 13 bases. The CDR3 has 14 residues. The CDR3 DNA sequence: TGTGCCAGCAGGACGGACCCTTTACAAGAGACCCAGTACTTC. Protein sequence: CASRTDPLQETQYF.

This clone was recorded only once. CDR3 DNA: TGTGCCAGCAGTGTGGGAAACACCATATATTTT. Its translation: CASSVGNTIYF. This chain connects TRBV6-5 to TRBJ1-3, with D hard to call. V was clipped by 5 bases and J by 4 bases, with 3 bases between them. This CDR3 has 11 residues. Germline loops: CDR1 MNHEY, CDR2 SVGAGI.

The count of this clone is one. The chain is built from TRBV9 and TRBJ2-1; 9 bases align to TRBD2. The V gene's germline CDR1 is SGDLS and CDR2 YYNGEE. V lost 0 bases and J lost 5; bases outside the gene matches: 6. The CDR3 extends over 16 amino acids. Here the CDR3 DNA reads TGTGCCAGCAGCGTAGCGGCTAGCGGGATCGACAATGAGCAGTTCTTC. This gives the protein CASSVAASGIDNEQFF.

The chain employs TRBV7-8 and TRBJ1-1; D perhaps matches TRBD1 (5 bases). Germline loops: CDR1 SGHVS, CDR2 FQNEAQ. Trimming took 5 bases from V and 0 from J, leaving 16 bases between them. This CDR3 spans 16 amino acids. CDR3: CASSPWDLKMNTEAFF. The CDR3 region has the DNA TGTGCCAGCAGCCCCTGGGACTTAAAAATGAACACTGAAGCTTTCTTT. The full variable domain, in which reference TRBV7-8 and TRBJ1-1 provide the parts outside the CDR3, is GAGVSQSPRYKVAKRGQDVALRCDPISGHVSLFWYQQALGQGPEFLTYFQNEAQLDKSGLPSDRFFAERPEGSVSTLKIQRTQQEDSAVYLCASSPWDLKMNTEAFFGQGTRLTVV.

The chain is built from TRBV19 and TRBJ1-2, with D uncertain. The V gene's germline CDR1 is LNHDA and CDR2 SQIVND (reference sequence). Deletions cut 0 bases from V and 4 bases from J, with 12 bases between. CDR3 length equals 15 residues. The CDR3 DNA sequence: TGTGCCAGTAGTATAGATTCGGCCTTAGTCTATGGCTACACCTTC. It is translated as CASSIDSALVYGYTF.

This chain links TRBV6-1 with TRBJ2-1; D is ambiguous. The ends were cut back, 4 bases at V and 0 bases at J, with 13 bases in the middle. Germline-derived CDR1 and CDR2 are MNHNS and SASEGT. The CDR3 contains 16 residues. This chain's CDR3 is CASSVLEASSYNEQFF. CDR3 nucleotides: TGTGCCAGCAGTGTCCTCGAGGCGAGCTCCTACAATGAGCAGTTCTTC.

The rearrangement uses TRBV10-2 and TRBJ2-7; 9 bases are a match to TRBD2. The V and J ends lost 6 bases and 5 bases, in that order; junction bases with no gene match: 2. The CDR3 has 12 residues. From germline, CDR1 is WSHSY and CDR2 SAAADI. The CDR3 DNA is TGCGCCAGCAGGGGACTAGCACACGAGCAGTACTTC. Protein product: CASRGLAHEQYF.

This chain links TRBV28 with TRBJ2-3; D unclear. V lost 2 bases and J 2 bases, leaving 8 bases between the germline ends. CDR1 and CDR2 from the germline V gene are MDHEN and SYDVKM. CDR3 size: 14 residues. CDR3 region: CASSLDLHTDTQYF. The CDR3 DNA reads TGTGCCAGCAGTTTAGATCTCCACACAGATACGCAGTATTTT.

V is TRBV7-6 and J is TRBJ2-1; 11 bases match TRBD2. The CDR3 has 16 residues. Germline V gene data show CDR1 as SGHVS and CDR2 as FNYEAQ. V lost 5 bases to trimming and J lost 0 bases; unmatched junction nucleotides: 3. The CDR3 region is CASSEGLAASYNEQFF. Here the CDR3 DNA reads TGTGCCAGCAGCGAGGGACTAGCGGCCTCCTACAATGAGCAGTTCTTC.

The chain recombines TRBV12-1 with TRBJ2-3; the table's D call of TRBD1 was not tested on the DNA. TRBV12-1 is a listed pseudogene. This CDR3 is 13 amino acids long. CDR3 sequence: CASSPPRIDTQYF. CDR3 coding DNA: TGTGCCAGCAGCCCCCCCAGGATAGATACGCAGTATTTT.

This clone was observed a single time. The chain carries TRBV28 and TRBJ2-1; D is possibly TRBD1 (5 bases). V was clipped by 1 base and J by 7 bases, with 17 bases between them. Germline-derived CDR1 and CDR2 are MDHEN and SYDVKM. The CDR3 consists of 16 residues. CDR3 nucleotides: TGTGCCAGCAGTTTATTAGGTATCCGCCCAGGGAATGAGCAGTTCTTC. Residues: CASSLLGIRPGNEQFF.

The V gene is TRBV28, the J gene TRBJ1-1, with 7 bases that match TRBD1. Germline values: CDR1 MDHEN, CDR2 SYDVKM. J gave up 0 bases and V 7 bases, and 5 bases lay outside the gene matches. This CDR3 is 14 amino acids long. The CDR3 sequence: CASTLGQLNTEAFF. Here the CDR3 DNA reads TGTGCCAGCACCCTGGGACAGTTGAACACTGAAGCTTTCTTT.

This clone was recorded only once. Other DNA sequences in the same sample also yield this CDR3. The gene calls are TRBV4-2 and TRBJ2-7; possibly TRBD1 or TRBD2 for D (6 bases each). This CDR3 is 16 amino acids long. Trimming stripped 0 bases from V and 0 bases from J, with 12 bases between. The germline V gene encodes CDR1 LGHNA and CDR2 YNFKEQ. The DNA of the CDR3 is TGTGCCAGCAGCCAAGAAGAAGGGGGGAGCTCCTACGAGCAGTACTTC. It specifies CASSQEEGGSSYEQYF.

This chain joins TRBV6-5 and TRBJ2-4; TRBD2 matches at 12 bases. CDR3 size: 14 residues. V lost 5 bases, J lost 12 bases, and 8 bases stayed unmatched. Germline V CDR1 and CDR2: MNHEY, SVGAGI. The CDR3 DNA sequence: TGTGCCAGCAGTCCTATCCTGACTAGCGGGGGTCAGTACTTC. This encodes CASSPILTSGGQYF.

V and J are TRBV9 and TRBJ1-4, with D possibly being TRBD1 (6 bases). V lost 2 bases, J lost 8 bases, and 10 bases lay in between. CDR1 is SGDLS, CDR2 YYNGEE, per germline. CDR3 length: 13 amino acids. CDR3 coding DNA: TGTGCCAGCAGCGTCTCGGACAGAGAAAAACTGTTTTTT. Amino acids: CASSVSDREKLFF.

This clone has a count of ten or more. The chain uses TRBV6-4 and TRBJ2-7, with D tentatively TRBD1 or TRBD2 (7 bases each). CDR3 length: 14 residues. Trimming stripped 5 bases from V and 3 bases from J, with 14 bases between. The germline gives CDR1 MRHNA, CDR2 SNTAGT. The CDR3 here is CASSPGGGGYEQYF. In DNA form, the CDR3 reads TGTGCCAGCAGTCCAGGGGGGGGAGGCTACGAGCAGTACTTC.

The chain uses TRBV6-4 and TRBJ2-6; D is uncertain. This CDR3 is 15 amino acids long. Germline V gives CDR1 MRHNA, CDR2 SNTAGT. V was clipped by 6 bases and J by 0 bases, with 9 bases between them. The chain's CDR3 is CASRESPSGANVLTF. As DNA, the CDR3 is TGTGCCAGCAGGGAGAGCCCCTCTGGGGCCAACGTCCTGACTTTC.

The chain combines TRBV6-7 with TRBJ2-7, with no clear D. TRBV6-7 falls under the ORF class, with uncertain function. The V end was cut by 6 bases, the J end by 2 bases, with 17 bases between. CDR3 length: 15 amino acids. The CDR3 coding sequence is TGTGCCAGCAGAAACCCCCCAGTGGCTCCCTACGAGCAGTACTTC. Amino acid sequence: CASRNPPVAPYEQYF.

The V call is TRBV2, the J call TRBJ2-1; the D is unclear. In germline, CDR1 is SNHLY, CDR2 FYNNEI. This CDR3 is 16 amino acids long. Trimming removed 2 bases at V and 2 bases at J, with 13 bases between. DNA for the CDR3: TGTGCCAGCAGTGAAAAGCCTTTTGGGGCCTACAATGAGCAGTTCTTC. It codes for CASSEKPFGAYNEQFF.

The chain links TRBV13 to TRBJ2-1; no firm D call. Trimming removed 5 bases from V and 4 bases from J, with 6 bases in between. CDR1 is PRHDT, CDR2 FYEKMQ, per germline (reference sequence). The CDR3 length is 12 residues. The CDR3 coding sequence is TGTGCCAGCAGCACCTTTTACAATGAGCAGTTCTTC. The encoded protein is CASSTFYNEQFF.

A few counts support this clone. The chain is built from TRBV7-8 and TRBJ2-1, with 12 bases aligning to TRBD1. The CDR3 contains 15 residues. Germline V gene data show CDR1 as SGHVS and CDR2 as FQNEAQ. After removal of 3 bases from V and 5 bases from J, the junction contained 2 bases not matched to a gene. The chain's CDR3 is CASSLGQGANNEQFF. DNA of the CDR3: TGTGCCAGCAGCTTGGGACAGGGGGCCAACAATGAGCAGTTCTTC.

The chain uses TRBV2 and TRBJ2-5, with D perhaps matching TRBD1 or TRBD2 (5 bases each). Trimming shortened V by 5 bases and J by 5 bases, and 21 bases separated the two germline ends. CDR1 is SNHLY, CDR2 FYNNEI, per germline. CDR3 length: 16 residues. CDR3 residues: CASSLGTGTPTETQYF. CDR3 DNA: TGTGCCAGCAGTCTAGGGACCGGGACCCCCACCGAGACCCAGTACTTC. Supplemented by reference TRBV2 and TRBJ2-5, the full variable domain reads EPEVTQTPSHQVTQMGQEVILRCVPISNHLYFYWYRQILGQKVEFLVSFYNNEISEKSEIFDDQFSVERPDGSNFTLKIRSTKLEDSAMYFCASSLGTGTPTETQYFGPGTRLLVL.

CDR3 region: CASSEAGENGELFF. The CDR3 bases are TGTGCCAGCAGCGAAGCGGGAGAGAACGGGGAGCTGTTTTTT. The chain joins TRBV5-4 to TRBJ2-2, with 8 bases lining up with TRBD2. The V and J ends lost 4 bases and 7 bases, in that order; junction bases with no gene match: 6. From germline, CDR1 is SGHNT and CDR2 YYREEE (reference sequence). The CDR3 extends over 14 amino acids.

The chain has TRBV7-9 and TRBJ2-1, with 13 bases lining up with TRBD2. The CDR3 spans 16 residues. Trimming at V came to 0 bases and at J to 7 bases, leaving 3 bases not matched to a gene. CDR1 and CDR2 (germline): SEHNR, FQNEAQ (reference sequence). The CDR3 loop is CASSLARTSGSNEQFF. The CDR3 DNA reads as TGTGCCAGCAGCTTAGCCAGGACTAGCGGGAGTAATGAGCAGTTCTTC.

V and J are TRBV11-2 and TRBJ2-7, with 9 bases fitting TRBD1. Germline CDR1 and CDR2: SGHAT and FQNNGV. The CDR3 has 15 amino acids. V lost 1 base to trimming and J lost 3 bases; unmatched junction nucleotides: 4. The CDR3 spells CASSLGTGGFYEQYF. In DNA form, the CDR3 reads TGTGCCAGCAGCTTAGGAACAGGGGGCTTCTACGAGCAGTACTTC.

The V gene is TRBV13, the J gene TRBJ2-2; possibly TRBD1 for D (5 bases). V was shortened by 5 bases and J by 3 bases, with 10 bases between the two germline ends. Germline V gene lookup returns CDR1 PRHDT and CDR2 FYEKMQ (reference sequence). The CDR3 consists of 14 residues. CDR3 sequence: CASSNRMYTGELFF. The CDR3 nucleotides are TGTGCCAGCAGCAACAGGATGTACACCGGGGAGCTGTTTTTT.

V gene TRBV5-6 combines with J gene TRBJ2-3; 10 bases fit TRBD2. V lost 4 bases, J lost 2 bases, and 10 bases stayed unmatched. CDR1 and CDR2 (germline): SGHDT, YYEEEE. This CDR3 is built from 17 residues. CDR3 protein: CASSRGGAGGITDTQYF. Written as DNA, the CDR3 is TGTGCCAGCAGCCGCGGTGGAGCGGGGGGGATCACAGATACGCAGTATTTT.